This is a list of T cell receptor beta chains from one sample in a study of control samples from healthy donors and cancer patients. This table comes from immunoSEQ multiplex PCR, and its TCRdb copy is limited to in-frame clones, with some not included. The sample records 100,000 or so clones, approximately 84% being singletons. The specimen was blood. These receptors all stem from a woman in her forties or fifties in good health. Both conserved end residues are part of each CDR3. The D gene is left open where the match is weak. Size is stated for part of the rows, as once, few or many counts, or as a class when the clone is expanded.

j_call clone_size cdr3_length d_call v_call cdr3_aa cdr3_nt
TRBJ2-2 . 16 . TRBV29-1 CSVRSRQNANTGELFF TGCAGCGTCCGCTCCCGACAGAACGCAAACACCGGGGAGCTGTTTTTT
TRBJ1-2 . 13 . TRBV29-1 CSVVLRGVSGYTF TGCAGCGTTGTTCTCCGGGGGGTTTCTGGCTACACCTTC
TRBJ1-1 . 14 TRBD1 TRBV5-6 CASSYLTGVIEAFF TGTGCCAGCAGCTACCTTACAGGGGTGATTGAAGCTTTCTTT
TRBJ1-2 . 17 TRBD1 TRBV5-1 CASRPDRGRGGNYGYTF TGCGCCAGCAGGCCGGACAGGGGGCGCGGAGGTAACTATGGCTACACCTTC
TRBJ2-1 . 14 TRBD2 TRBV29-1 CSVEGTSLNNEQFF TGCAGCGTTGAGGGGACTAGCTTAAACAATGAGCAGTTCTTC
TRBJ1-6 once 17 . TRBV6-4 CASSDSRGVPYNSPLHF TGTGCCAGCAGTGACTCAAGGGGCGTACCCTATAATTCACCCCTCCACTTT
TRBJ2-3 . 15 TRBD2 TRBV6-2/TRBV6-3 CASSWLRELTDTQYF TGTGCCAGCAGTTGGTTGCGGGAGCTCACAGATACGCAGTATTTT
TRBJ1-2 few 13 TRBD1 TRBV7-9 CASSQTGAGGYTF TGTGCCAGCAGCCAGACAGGGGCTGGTGGCTACACCTTC
TRBJ2-7 . 15 TRBD1 TRBV9 CASSPGTGVTYEQYF TGTGCCAGCAGCCCCGGGACAGGGGTCACCTACGAGCAGTACTTC
TRBJ1-1 . 14 . TRBV6-5 CASRRQSQLTEAFF TGTGCCAGCAGAAGGCAGTCCCAATTGACTGAAGCTTTCTTT
TRBJ2-1 . 15 TRBD2 TRBV6-5 CASSWGTNSYNEQFF TGTGCCAGCAGTTGGGGGACTAATTCCTACAATGAGCAGTTCTTC
TRBJ2-1 . 14 TRBD2 TRBV2 CASRPGLAGGEQFF TGTGCCAGTCGACCGGGACTAGCGGGAGGTGAGCAGTTCTTC
TRBJ2-7 . 13 . TRBV10-2 CASSDSWAYEQYF TGCGCCAGCAGTGACTCGTGGGCCTACGAGCAGTACTTC
TRBJ1-6 . 16 . TRBV21-1 CASSKARPGLNSPLHF TGTGCCAGCAGCAAAGCCCGACCAGGGCTTAATTCACCCCTCCACTTT
TRBJ2-1 . 16 . TRBV2 CASIGEGAMTYNEQFF TGTGCCAGCATAGGGGAGGGGGCGATGACCTACAATGAGCAGTTCTTC
TRBJ2-3 . 19 TRBD2 TRBV9 CASSVAIGGLAGITDTQYF TGTGCCAGCAGCGTAGCTATAGGGGGACTAGCGGGAATCACAGATACGCAGTATTTT
TRBJ2-1 . 14 TRBD1 TRBV2 CASEGQGLNNEQFF TGTGCCAGCGAGGGACAGGGACTAAACAATGAGCAGTTCTTC
TRBJ1-2 . 15 . TRBV19 CATRVTGGAPGGYTF TGTGCCACTAGAGTCACCGGGGGAGCCCCGGGAGGCTACACCTTC
TRBJ2-1 . 15 TRBD2 TRBV19 CASMIGLAGGPGMFF TGTGCCAGTATGATAGGACTAGCGGGAGGGCCGGGGATGTTCTTC
TRBJ2-3 once 16 TRBD2 TRBV7-2 CASTSVAGISTDTQYF TGTGCCAGCACTTCAGTAGCGGGGATCAGCACAGATACGCAGTATTTT
TRBJ2-5 . 15 . TRBV7-2 CASSISSGGIETQYF TGTGCCAGCAGCATCTCTTCTGGCGGGATCGAGACCCAGTACTTC
TRBJ2-4 . 18 . TRBV7-2 CASSLGGGELLAKNIQYF TGTGCCAGCAGCTTAGGGGGTGGGGAATTGTTAGCCAAAAACATTCAGTACTTC
TRBJ1-2 . 15 . TRBV28 CASSPSGGGREGYTF TGTGCCAGCAGCCCCAGCGGGGGGGGCAGGGAAGGCTACACCTTC
TRBJ2-5 . 15 TRBD1 TRBV19 CAISLGTGTQETQYF TGTGCCATTTCGCTGGGGACAGGGACCCAAGAGACCCAGTACTTC
TRBJ2-1 once 16 TRBD2 TRBV7-9 CASSPGLAGVRNEQFF TGTGCCAGCAGCCCTGGACTAGCGGGAGTGCGCAATGAGCAGTTCTTC